This TCR beta chain comes out of a study of CD8 T cells in ankylosing spondylitis. Overall study results and limits: Significantly higher representation of disease-linked clones was reported for matched ankylosing spondylitis synovial fluid.

Regarding this clonotype: Its antigen is unidentified.

TCRdb processed the 5' RACE reads anew with MiXCR; each CDR3 protein has one entry. This repertoire shows more than 250,000 distinct CDR3 sequences, around a tenth found once; its top ten account for 9.1%. Input material: blood, either unsorted or a sorted T cell fraction (not recorded which). This receptor was identified in a female donor with ankylosing spondylitis or in good health (not recorded which).

CDR3 nucleotides: TGTGCCAGCAGGGACGGACTCTCTGGGGCCAACGTCCTGACTTTC. Protein product: CASRDGLSGANVLTF. This chain uses TRBV27 with TRBJ2-6, with a possible D match to TRBD2 (5 bases). The CDR3 has 15 amino acids. Germline V gives CDR1 MNHEY, CDR2 SMNVEV (reference sequence). V lost 6 bases to trimming and J lost 0 bases, with 9 bases between them.